This T cell receptor (beta chain) was captured in a study of cytomegalovirus exposure and HLA in healthy donors. Whole-study results and caveats: The authors later found TCR association rates varying by HLA locus, with DRB1 most and HLA-C fewest. An analysis was carried out at a later point. It showed that HLA-associated TCR beta chains were more clonally expanded than equally common non-associated chains.

Amplification used 60 Vbeta primers and 13 Jbeta primers. The protocol was immunoSEQ multiplex PCR, while the TCRdb copy is restricted to in-frame clones and leaves out a portion. This table has about 160,000 clones, 80% appearing once. Points on this clone: Its specificity is not known.

This clonotype was obtained from a woman between 45 and 60 years old in good health and CMV-seronegative. The sequencing input was PBMCs.

The CDR3 sequence: CAWSPKDRAGGYTF. CDR3 nucleotide sequence: TGTGCCTGGAGTCCTAAAGACAGGGCCGGTGGCTACACCTTC. The chain combines TRBV30 with TRBJ1-2, with 7 bases matching TRBD1. Germline lookup yields CDR1 GTSNPN and CDR2 SVGIG (reference sequence). The trim removed 2 bases at V and 7 bases at J, leaving 10 bases unmatched. The CDR3 covers 14 residues.